Sequencing of this T cell receptor (beta chain) was carried out in a study of cytomegalovirus exposure and HLA in healthy donors (dated by TCRdb to the late 2010s). Regarding the research as a whole: An earlier analysis of about 560 of the donors reported around 280 Gb of sequence data and 95 million to 140 million unique TCR beta sequences obtained from about 170 million T cells. An early release covering 500 to 750 HLA-typed donors comprised about 300 gigabases of sequencing data and around 80 million unique TCR sequences. Among the roughly 400 genotyped donors, approximately 77% belonged to the genetic ancestry cluster associated with self-reported Caucasian donors. The study was designed to test whether signatures of past pathogen exposure could be identified by cataloging public T cell receptors. Using immunosequencing, the study profiled T cell repertoires from 550 to 750 subjects and related those repertoires to cytomegalovirus serostatus. In addition to the first cohort of roughly 670 subjects, a separate validation cohort of 130 or so different subjects was used. To predict cytomegalovirus infection status, the study combined high-throughput TCR immunosequencing, statistical association of individual TCRs with disease status, and machine learning. A later analysis re-examined previously published TCR beta repertoires from 600 to 700 donors and added high-resolution HLA genotyping to investigate patterns of TCR occurrence. Rather than using new phenotypic data, the later analysis identified candidate immune exposures from TCR beta sequences and from how often those sequences occurred across donors. To decide whether each TCR beta V gene segment behaved as functional or pseudogenic, an earlier analysis of fewer than 750 of the donors relied on high-throughput TCR beta sequencing. Donor age, sex, ethnicity and CMV serostatus were compiled alongside the repertoire data. In a later genetic analysis, genome-wide SNP genotypes for about 65% of the 666 donors were used, and that subset was treated as a discovery cohort. Every discovery cohort repertoire had been produced on one sequencing platform. HLA typing covered class I and class II loci at four-digit resolution. Typing coverage differed by locus: A, B, C, DRB1 and DQB1 were typed in about 629-630 donors, DQA1 in approximately 520, DPA1 in roughly 590, and DPB1 in 450 to 480. Roughly five DR-DQ haplotypes were handled as single units for association and clustering because linkage in the cohort was strong. Among about 400 genotyped donors of the cohort, an average of roughly 230,000 unique TCR beta nucleotide sequences was sequenced per donor, of which roughly 18% were non-productive. Broad study findings and their caveats: Correlated functional status among segregating V segments might reflect linkage disequilibrium, but an unknown experimental factor could not be ruled out. In the study, around 160 TCR beta chains were listed as associated with cytomegalovirus. The sequencing pipeline was judged likely to have produced a cluster of highly shared sequence variants as a technical artifact. An earlier analysis of approximately 600 of the donors showed that most TCR beta V segments appeared in productive rearrangements either about 90% or about 30% of the time, which broadly matched IMGT annotations. An association between a missense DCLRE1C variant and V-gene and J-gene trimming of TCR beta chains was found in a later genetic analysis and replicated in an independent cohort. Because HLA typing was unavailable for some donors at each locus, only the typed subset was used in association tests. Compared with equally common non-associated chains, HLA-associated TCR beta chains in a later analysis were more clonally expanded and had lower generation probabilities. At a false discovery rate of 0.05, a later analysis linked about 17,000 TCR beta sequences to specific HLA alleles. The only immune exposure information available for the cohort was CMV serostatus. Compared with the roughly 720-donor mean, donors in an Asian-associated ancestry cluster had fewer N-insertions in productive TCRs, according to a later genetic analysis. Sequencing depth was assumed to be roughly uniform across donors in the presence/absence analyses, though that assumption may not hold. A further reported finding was that TCR beta sequences accurately predicted the HLA-A and HLA-B alleles for most subjects in the first cohort. In a later analysis, most CMV-associated TCR beta chains were found to appear HLA-restricted, with HLA associations seemingly driven largely by CMV exposure. This cohort had only TCR beta chains sequenced, and the lack of alpha or paired-chain data limited which features could be detected. While some public TCRs were present in many individuals, most TCR sequences turned up only very rarely across donors. Assigning TCR associations to individual alleles was difficult when HLA alleles, especially DR and DQ, strongly co-occurred. Some IMGT-functional V segments, including TRBV6-2 and TRBV6-3, could not be told apart with the 87-base-pair reads, so those segments were excluded. The classifier was reported to diagnose cytomegalovirus status with high specificity and sensitivity in both the original cohort and the validation cohort. It was suggested by the authors that the approach could potentially be generalized to other disease states and immunological phenotypes. According to a later analysis, TCR association rates differed among HLA loci, with DRB1 alleles showing the most associated TCRs and HLA-C alleles showing the fewest. The earlier analysis of nearly 600 of the donors excluded about 16 rarely observed V segments, including chromosome 9 orphons, because counts were too low. In vitro tests confirmed that three of the cytomegalovirus-associated TCR beta chains recognize cytomegalovirus antigens. In a later analysis, several top co-occurrence clusters were reported to appear linked to parvovirus B19, influenza, CMV and Epstein-Barr virus.

Trimming removed 6 bases from V and 7 bases from J; the gene matches leave 16 bases unexplained. Including the terminal cysteine and phenylalanine, the CDR3 comprises 18 residues. Just CDR3 DNA is preserved here, 54 bases in frame from base 1. CDR1 and CDR2 were assigned from the germline V gene as SNHLY and FYNNEI. The library was produced with the immunoSEQ multiplex PCR assay. A mixture of 60 forward primers for TCR Vbeta segments and 13 reverse primers for TCR Jbeta segments was used in the multiplex PCR. A multiplex PCR assay on genomic DNA amplified the CDR3 region of rearranged TCR beta genes. The amplified TCR beta libraries were sequenced on the Illumina HiSeq System as 87-base-pair reads. The study's processing was this. A later analysis tallied 70 million to 100 million unique TCR beta chains across the 700 or so repertoires, and approximately 11 million of those chains were shared by two or more donors. A nearest-neighbor algorithm error-corrected the raw reads and collapsed the reads into unique sequences, merging closely related sequences to remove PCR and sequencing errors. To assign V, D and J gene segments, CDR3 sequences were aligned to IMGT reference sequences. Each retained sequence needed at least a six-nucleotide match to both a V gene segment and a J gene segment. Rearrangements were classified as productive when the CDR3 lacked stop codons and remained in frame with V and J, and all other rearrangements were classified as non-productive. CDR3 was defined by IMGT convention, running from the second conserved V-encoded cysteine to the conserved J-encoded phenylalanine. In an earlier analysis of approximately 500 of the donors, sequences lacking an unambiguous match to a single V gene segment were excluded. In an earlier analysis of 450 to 750 of the donors, a V segment was called functional when productive rearrangements were above 56.7%, and segregating when the standard deviation between donors exceeded 5%. A statistical classification framework was built for diagnosing cytomegalovirus status from the catalog of TCR beta chain sequences. In a later analysis, V and J genes were assigned by comparing TCR nucleotide sequences against IMGT/GENE-DB human TR gene sequences. A later analysis assigned CDR3 sequences and most-parsimonious VDJ recombination scenarios with the TCRdist pipeline. In a later analysis, each TCR beta chain was defined by its CDR3 amino acid sequence together with its V-gene family, and reads without a unique V-gene family were excluded. In a later analysis, some 600 highly shared, low-generation-probability nucleotide sequences were removed to address suspected cross-contamination and a sequencing artifact. For each public chain, a later analysis derived a clonal expansion index from normalized ranks of inferred template counts within each repertoire. Generation probabilities in a later analysis came from a VDJ recombination model fitted to out-of-frame rearrangements, and those results were checked against IGoR. A later analysis scored TCR-TCR, TCR-HLA and TCR-CMV co-occurrence with hypergeometric tests, applying a repertoire-size bias correction to TCR pairs. False discovery rates were estimated in a later analysis by permuting HLA or CMV assignments 20 times. In a later analysis, co-occurring TCRs were grouped using DBSCAN, and TCRdist sequence similarity was added for clustering within HLA-allele-positive subsets. Co-occurrence clustering excluded repertoires with fewer than 30,000 or more than 120,000 public chains, plus five with anomalous nucleotide sharing. What TCRdb holds here is the immuneACCESS table cut down to in-frame rearrangements. Part of the clones is not present; checked against another copy, under half of the missing clones reflect an unresolved V gene, and the others are unexplained. V, J and clone size derive from that table, while D and trimming were established from the DNA sequence. The sample table holds over 150,000 clones, of which about 80% were seen once. The ten top clones hold 4.8% of the sample.

In total, more than 500 healthy bone marrow donors made up the cohort. All cohort members were sampled while nominally healthy, although unrecorded immune exposures were likely present. The donor tested CMV seronegative and was one of the 352 seronegative cohort members. Every donor gave a peripheral blood sample, and the peripheral blood mononuclear cells from that sample were used for TCR beta sequencing. Genomic DNA was extracted from the blood cell samples with the Qiagen DNeasy Blood Extraction Kit. In the case of this clone: Its specific antigen is unknown. No much larger clone exists at a distance of one base, and base qualities are not known.

Sequencing was done on a sample of PBMCs. The source of this sequence is a man younger than 35 in good health and CMV-seronegative. The chain is made from TRBV2 and TRBJ2-1; 12 bases in the middle match TRBD2. CDR3 region: CASRAPFVTSGGWNEQFF. The DNA sequence is given as TGTGCCAGCAGGGCACCCTTCGTTACTAGCGGGGGGTGGAATGAGCAGTTCTTC.